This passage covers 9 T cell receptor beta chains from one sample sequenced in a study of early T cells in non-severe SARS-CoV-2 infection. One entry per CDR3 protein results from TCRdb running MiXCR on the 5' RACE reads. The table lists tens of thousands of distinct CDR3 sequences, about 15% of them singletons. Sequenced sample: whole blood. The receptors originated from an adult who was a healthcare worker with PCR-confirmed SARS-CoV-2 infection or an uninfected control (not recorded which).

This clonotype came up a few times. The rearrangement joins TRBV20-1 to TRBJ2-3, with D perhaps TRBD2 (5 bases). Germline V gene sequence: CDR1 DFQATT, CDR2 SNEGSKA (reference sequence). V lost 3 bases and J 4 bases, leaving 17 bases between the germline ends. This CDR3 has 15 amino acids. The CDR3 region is CSARPPYEEADTQYF. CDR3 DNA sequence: TGCAGTGCTAGGCCCCCCTATGAGGAGGCAGATACGCAGTATTTT.

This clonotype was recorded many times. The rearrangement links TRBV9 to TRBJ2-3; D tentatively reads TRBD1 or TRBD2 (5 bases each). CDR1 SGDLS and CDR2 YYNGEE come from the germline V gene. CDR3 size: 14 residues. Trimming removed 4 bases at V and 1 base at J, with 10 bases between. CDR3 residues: CASSRGEGTDTQYF. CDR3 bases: TGTGCCAGCAGCAGAGGGGAAGGCACAGATACGCAGTATTTT.

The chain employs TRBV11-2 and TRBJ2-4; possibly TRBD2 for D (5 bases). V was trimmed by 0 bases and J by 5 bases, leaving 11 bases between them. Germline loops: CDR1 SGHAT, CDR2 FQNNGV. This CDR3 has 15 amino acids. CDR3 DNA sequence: TGTGCCAGCAGCTTAGATCCCGGGGTCGAAAACATTCAGTACTTC. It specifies CASSLDPGVENIQYF. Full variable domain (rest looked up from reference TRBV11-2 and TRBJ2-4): EAGVAQSPRYKIIEKRQSVAFWCNPISGHATLYWYQQILGQGPKLLIQFQNNGVVDDSQLPKDRFSAERLKGVDSTLKIQPAKLEDSAVYLCASSLDPGVENIQYFGAGTRLSVL.

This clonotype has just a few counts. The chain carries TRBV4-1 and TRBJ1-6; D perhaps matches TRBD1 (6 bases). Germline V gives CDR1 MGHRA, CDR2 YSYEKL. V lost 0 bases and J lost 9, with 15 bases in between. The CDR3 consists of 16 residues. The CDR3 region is CASSQDSSQGGSPLHF. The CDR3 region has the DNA TGCGCCAGCAGCCAAGATTCTTCACAGGGCGGTTCACCCCTCCACTTT.

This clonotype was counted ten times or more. CDR3 DNA: TGCGCCAGCAGCTTGGAGGGGACGGCCTACAATGAGCAGTTCTTC. This encodes CASSLEGTAYNEQFF. The chain has TRBV5-1 and TRBJ2-1; the D gene could be TRBD1 or TRBD2 (5 bases each). Germline CDR1 SGHRS, CDR2 YFSETQ. The CDR3 contains 15 residues. With 0 bases removed from V and 2 bases from J, the gap between germline ends came to 9 bases.

As DNA, the CDR3 is TGTGCCAGCAGTTACCATTCTGTGGGAGGGGCCAACGTCCTGACTTTC. This translates into CASSYHSVGGANVLTF. The chain uses TRBV6-6 and TRBJ2-6; D remains ambiguous. CDR3 length: 16 amino acids. CDR1 is MNHNY, CDR2 SVGAGI, per germline (reference sequence). Trimming removed 2 bases at V and 4 bases at J, with 12 bases between.

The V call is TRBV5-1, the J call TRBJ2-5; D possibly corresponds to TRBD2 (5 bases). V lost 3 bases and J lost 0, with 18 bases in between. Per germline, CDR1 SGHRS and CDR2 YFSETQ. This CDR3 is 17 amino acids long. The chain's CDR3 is CASSSYFLWGDQETQYF. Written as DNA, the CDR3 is TGCGCCAGCAGCTCCTACTTCTTATGGGGAGACCAAGAGACCCAGTACTTC.

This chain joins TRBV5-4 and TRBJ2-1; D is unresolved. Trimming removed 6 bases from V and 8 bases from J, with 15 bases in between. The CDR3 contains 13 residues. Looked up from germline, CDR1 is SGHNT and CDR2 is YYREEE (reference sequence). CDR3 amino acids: CASTHSSSHEQFF. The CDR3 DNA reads TGTGCCAGCACCCATTCTAGTTCCCATGAGCAGTTCTTC.

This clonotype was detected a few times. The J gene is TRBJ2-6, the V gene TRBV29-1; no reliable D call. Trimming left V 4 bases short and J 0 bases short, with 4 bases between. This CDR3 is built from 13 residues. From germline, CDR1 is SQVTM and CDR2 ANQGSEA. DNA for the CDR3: TGCAGCGTTGCCCTCTCTGGGGCCAACGTCCTGACTTTC. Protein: CSVALSGANVLTF.